One and the same sample provided the 13 T cell receptor beta chains below, sequenced in a study. Via MiXCR, TCRdb re-called the RT-PCR reads, giving one row per CDR3 protein. The data hold 650,000 to 800,000 distinct CDR3 sequences, with 12% to 15% observed a single time. The sequenced sample was memory CD4+ T cells from blood. Source of these receptors: a female donor in good health, serving as a healthy control.

The chain recombines TRBV4-2 with TRBJ1-5, with a possible D match to TRBD1 (5 bases). Trimming took 0 bases from V and 0 from J, leaving 9 bases between them. CDR1 LGHNA and CDR2 YNFKEQ come from the germline V gene. The CDR3 has 16 amino acids. CDR3 in DNA: TGTGCCAGCAGCCAAGATGCAGGGACTAGCAATCAGCCCCAGCATTTT. It yields the protein CASSQDAGTSNQPQHF.

The chain is built from TRBV20-1 and TRBJ2-1; 10 bases are a match to TRBD2. J lost 12 bases, V lost 2 bases, and 13 bases had no gene match. This CDR3 has 15 residues. CDR1 DFQATT and CDR2 SNEGSKA come from the germline V gene (reference sequence). The CDR3 DNA reads as TGCAGTGCTAGAAGCGGGTCGCAGCGGGAGGGCGGGCAGTTCTTC. Encoded protein: CSARSGSQREGGQFF.

Notes on this clonotype: One base away lies a much larger clone, so this may be a sequencing read error. The chain combines TRBV20-1 with TRBJ1-2; tentatively, D is TRBD1 (5 bases). This CDR3 spans 15 amino acids. V dropped 7 bases and J dropped 8 bases, with 26 bases sitting between them. Germline lookup yields CDR1 DFQATT and CDR2 SNEGSKA (reference sequence). The chain's CDR3 is CSDSGGGVEFGGYTF. The DNA of the CDR3 is TGCAGTGATAGCGGTGGGGGGGTAGAGTTCGGAGGCTACACCTTC.

The gene calls are TRBV28 and TRBJ1-5; D unclear. The CDR3 runs 13 residues. Germline CDR1 reads MDHEN; CDR2 reads SYDVKM. With 8 bases removed from V and 5 bases from J, the gap between germline ends came to 13 bases. The CDR3 nucleotides read TGTGCCAGCTTTAACGCAGCAGATCAGCCCCAGCATTTT. This sequence encodes CASFNAADQPQHF.

This clonotype was counted only a few times. This sequence joins TRBV7-2 and TRBJ2-5, with a possible D match to TRBD2 (5 bases). The V and J ends lost 1 base and 12 bases respectively, with 12 bases between them. Germline V gives CDR1 SGHTA, CDR2 FQGNSA. This CDR3 contains 12 residues. CDR3 nucleotide sequence: TGTGCCAGCAGCTTAGTGGGTCTAGCCAAGTACTTC. This gives the protein CASSLVGLAKYF.

This clonotype was observed many times. V is TRBV20-1 and J is TRBJ2-1; 10 positions match TRBD2. V gave up 4 bases and J gave up 3 bases; unmatched junction bases: 3. CDR3 length: 14 residues. Germline assignment: CDR1 DFQATT and CDR2 SNEGSKA (reference sequence). CDR3 in DNA: TGCAGTGCTACCGGACTAGCGGTCTACAATGAGCAGTTCTTC. Protein sequence: CSATGLAVYNEQFF.

This clonotype was recorded many times. The chain is built from TRBV11-2 and TRBJ2-5; D call uncertain. Germline V gene data show CDR1 as SGHAT and CDR2 as FQNNGV. The CDR3 sequence is 15 residues long. Trimming shortened V by 5 bases and J by 0 bases, and 13 bases separated the two germline ends. CDR3 sequence: CASSAPLGNQETQYF. CDR3 DNA: TGTGCCAGCAGCGCTCCCTTAGGGAACCAAGAGACCCAGTACTTC. Supplemented by reference TRBV11-2 and TRBJ2-5, the full variable domain reads EAGVAQSPRYKIIEKRQSVAFWCNPISGHATLYWYQQILGQGPKLLIQFQNNGVVDDSQLPKDRFSAERLKGVDSTLKIQPAKLEDSAVYLCASSAPLGNQETQYFGPGTRLLVL.

This clonotype was detected ten times or more. This chain connects TRBV12-3 or TRBV12-4 to TRBJ1-1; tentative D call: TRBD1 (6 bases). The V end was cut by 8 bases, the J end by 1 base, with 14 bases between. This CDR3 has 14 amino acids. The DNA of the CDR3 is TGTGCCAGCTACTCCGGGACACAGAACACTGAAGCTTTCTTT. Amino acid sequence: CASYSGTQNTEAFF.

This clonotype appeared many times. The chain links TRBV20-1 to TRBJ2-7; TRBD2 matches 10 bases. V dropped 7 bases and J dropped 4; count of bases not matched to a gene: 7. This CDR3 contains 13 residues. Germline CDR1 reads DFQATT; CDR2 reads SNEGSKA (reference sequence). The CDR3 protein is CSVDPGLAYEQYF. CDR3 nucleotides: TGCAGTGTTGACCCGGGACTAGCGTACGAGCAGTACTTC.

This clonotype was counted only a few times. The chain links TRBV4-1 to TRBJ1-2, with D unclear. The CDR3 contains 15 residues. Germline V gene sequence: CDR1 MGHRA, CDR2 YSYEKL. V was clipped by 0 bases and J by 2 bases, with 10 bases between them. The CDR3 spells CASSQDKDYNYGYTF. CDR3 coding DNA: TGCGCCAGCAGCCAAGATAAGGACTACAACTATGGCTACACCTTC.

This clonotype was detected many times. V is TRBV20-1 and J is TRBJ2-3; 9 bases are shared with TRBD2. Germline V gives CDR1 DFQATT, CDR2 SNEGSKA (reference sequence). V was pared by 5 bases and J by 2 bases, with 5 bases of the junction left unmatched. This CDR3 has 14 residues. Here the CDR3 reads CSALSGGDTDTQYF. CDR3 bases: TGCAGTGCTCTTAGCGGGGGAGACACAGATACGCAGTATTTT.

V and J are TRBV24-1 and TRBJ2-3, with D possibly being TRBD2 (5 bases). This CDR3 has 14 residues. The ends were cut back, 5 bases at V and 2 bases at J, with 10 bases in the middle. The germline V gene encodes CDR1 KGHDR and CDR2 SFDVKD. The chain's CDR3 is CATSGTGTTDTQYF. As DNA, the CDR3 is TGTGCCACCAGTGGTACGGGAACCACAGATACGCAGTATTTT.

In this sample, this clonotype turned up a few times. The rearrangement uses TRBV6-6 and TRBJ2-1, with 7 bases aligning to TRBD1. Germline loops: CDR1 MNHNY, CDR2 SVGAGI (reference sequence). The J segment lost 5 bases and the V segment lost 5 bases, leaving 9 bases of the junction unmatched. The CDR3 consists of 15 residues. CDR3 residues: CASSPDMGTDNEQFF. In DNA form, the CDR3 reads TGTGCCAGCAGTCCCGATATGGGGACAGACAATGAGCAGTTCTTC.